Sequencing of this T cell receptor (beta chain) was carried out in a study of T-cell reconstitution after alpha-beta-depleted transplantation in children. Unique molecular identifiers were incorporated during preparation of the TCRbeta library. MiXCR was run by TCRdb on the PCR reads, yielding one entry per CDR3 protein. In the table there are about 540,000 distinct CDR3 sequences, 18% of which are singletons. Concerning this clonotype itself: A read error may produce the germline difference seen at one junction end.

The germline gives CDR1 LGHDT, CDR2 YNNKEL (reference sequence). The CDR3 consists of 10 residues. The source is a human donor who donated a stem cell graft to a child with acute lymphoblastic leukemia. This chain links TRBV3-1 with TRBJ2-2; D unclear. Sequencing used PBMCs from the stem cell graft donor, obtained from the stem cell graft. For the CDR3, the DNA is TGCGCCACAGCGCCCGGGGAGCTGTTTTTT. Protein sequence: CATAPGELFF.